The clone carrying this T cell receptor beta chain was detected once. Its antigen is still unknown. This entry comes from a study of a mutant IDH1 vaccine in newly diagnosed glioma. Time point specified: week 47, end of study. Vaccination used 300 ug of mutant IDH1 20-mer peptide per dose, with topical imiquimod. TCRdb's table, derived via immunoSEQ multiplex PCR, lists solely in-frame clones and lacks some. The sample records tens of thousands of clones, roughly 82% being singletons. This specimen was PBMCs, taken from a glioma patient whose treatment included an IDH1 peptide vaccine. The clonotype originates from a man between 35 and 55 years old with glioma.

The DNA of the CDR3 is TGTGCCAGCCGCTCTGGAGGGGGAACTAATGAAAAACTGTTTTTT. This encodes CASRSGGGTNEKLFF. The chain has TRBV11-3 and TRBJ1-4; the D gene is possibly TRBD1 (6 bases). Germline V CDR1 and CDR2: SGHNT, YENEEA. V was shortened by 8 bases and J by 1 base, with 14 bases between the two germline ends. The CDR3 spans 15 residues.